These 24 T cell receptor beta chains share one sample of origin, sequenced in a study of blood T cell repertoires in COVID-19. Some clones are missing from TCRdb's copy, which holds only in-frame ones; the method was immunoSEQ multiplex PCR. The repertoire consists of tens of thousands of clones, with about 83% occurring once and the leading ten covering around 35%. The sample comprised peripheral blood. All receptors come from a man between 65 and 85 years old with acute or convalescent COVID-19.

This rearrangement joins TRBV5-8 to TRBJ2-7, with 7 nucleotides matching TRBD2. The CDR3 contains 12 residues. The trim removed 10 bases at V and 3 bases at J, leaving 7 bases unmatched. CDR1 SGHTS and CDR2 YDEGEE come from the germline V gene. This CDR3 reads CAAPGLNYEQYF. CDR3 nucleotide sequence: TGTGCCGCCCCGGGACTAAACTACGAGCAGTACTTC.

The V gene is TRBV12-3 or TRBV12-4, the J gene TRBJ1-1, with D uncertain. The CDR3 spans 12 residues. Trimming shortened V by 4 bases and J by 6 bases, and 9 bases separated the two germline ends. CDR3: CASSWGGPEAFF. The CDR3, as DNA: TGTGCCAGCAGTTGGGGAGGCCCTGAAGCTTTCTTT.

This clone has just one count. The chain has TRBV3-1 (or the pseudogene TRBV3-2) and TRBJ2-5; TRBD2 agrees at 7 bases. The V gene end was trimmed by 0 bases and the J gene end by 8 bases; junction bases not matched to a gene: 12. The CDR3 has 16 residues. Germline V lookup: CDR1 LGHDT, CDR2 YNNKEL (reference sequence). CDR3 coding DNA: TGTGCCAGCAGCCAAGACCCAGCGGGGATTCCAGGTACCCAGTACTTC. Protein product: CASSQDPAGIPGTQYF.

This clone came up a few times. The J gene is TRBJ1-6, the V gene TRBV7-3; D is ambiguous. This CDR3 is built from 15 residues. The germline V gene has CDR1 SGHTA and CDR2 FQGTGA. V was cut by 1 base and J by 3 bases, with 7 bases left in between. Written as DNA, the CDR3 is TGTGCCAGCAGCTTAATGGGCAGCTATAATTCACCCCTCCACTTT. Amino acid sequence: CASSLMGSYNSPLHF. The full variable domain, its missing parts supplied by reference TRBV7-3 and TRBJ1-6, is GAGVSQTPSNKVTEKGKYVELRCDPISGHTALYWYRQSLGQGPEFLIYFQGTGAADDSGLPNDRFFAVRPEGSVSTLKIQRTERGDSAVYLCASSLMGSYNSPLHFGNGTRLTVT.

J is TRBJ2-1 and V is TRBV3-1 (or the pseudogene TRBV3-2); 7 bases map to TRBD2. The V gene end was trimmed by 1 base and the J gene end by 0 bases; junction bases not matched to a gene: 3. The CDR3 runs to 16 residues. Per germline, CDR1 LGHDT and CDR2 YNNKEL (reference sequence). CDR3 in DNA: TGTGCCAGCAGCCAAGCTCAGCGGGGCTCCTACAATGAGCAGTTCTTC. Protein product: CASSQAQRGSYNEQFF.

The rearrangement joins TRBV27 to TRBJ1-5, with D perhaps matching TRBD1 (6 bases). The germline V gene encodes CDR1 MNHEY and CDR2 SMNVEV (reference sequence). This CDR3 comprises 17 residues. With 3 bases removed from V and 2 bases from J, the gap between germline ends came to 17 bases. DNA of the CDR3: TGTGCCAGCAGTTTCCACCACCCGACAGGCGGCAATCAGCCCCAGCATTTT. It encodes CASSFHHPTGGNQPQHF.

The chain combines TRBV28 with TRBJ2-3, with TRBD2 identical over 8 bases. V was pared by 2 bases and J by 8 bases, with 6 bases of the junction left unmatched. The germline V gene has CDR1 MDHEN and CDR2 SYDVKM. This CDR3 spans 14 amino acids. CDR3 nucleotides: TGTGCCAGCAGTTTAGTCGGAAGCGGGAGTACGCAGTATTTT. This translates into CASSLVGSGSTQYF.

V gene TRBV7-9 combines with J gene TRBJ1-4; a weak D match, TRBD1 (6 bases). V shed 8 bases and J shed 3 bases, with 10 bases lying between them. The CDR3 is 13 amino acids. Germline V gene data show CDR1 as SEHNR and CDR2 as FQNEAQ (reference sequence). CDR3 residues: CASAGAANEKLFF. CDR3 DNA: TGTGCCAGCGCGGGGGCAGCTAATGAAAAACTGTTTTTT.

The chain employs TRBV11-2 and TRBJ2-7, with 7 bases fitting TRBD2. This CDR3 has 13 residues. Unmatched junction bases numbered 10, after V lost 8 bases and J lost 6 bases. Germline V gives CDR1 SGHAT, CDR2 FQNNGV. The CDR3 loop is CASASWGGGEQYF. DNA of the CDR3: TGTGCCAGCGCCTCATGGGGGGGAGGCGAGCAGTACTTC. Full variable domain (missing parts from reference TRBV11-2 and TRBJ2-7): EAGVAQSPRYKIIEKRQSVAFWCNPISGHATLYWYQQILGQGPKLLIQFQNNGVVDDSQLPKDRFSAERLKGVDSTLKIQPAKLEDSAVYLCASASWGGGEQYFGPGTRLTVT.

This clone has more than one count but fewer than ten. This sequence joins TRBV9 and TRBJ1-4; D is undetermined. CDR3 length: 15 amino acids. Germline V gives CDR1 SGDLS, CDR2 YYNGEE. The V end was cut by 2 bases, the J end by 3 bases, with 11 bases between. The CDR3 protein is CASSVQVGPNEKLFF. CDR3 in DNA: TGTGCCAGCAGCGTTCAGGTTGGGCCTAATGAAAAACTGTTTTTT.

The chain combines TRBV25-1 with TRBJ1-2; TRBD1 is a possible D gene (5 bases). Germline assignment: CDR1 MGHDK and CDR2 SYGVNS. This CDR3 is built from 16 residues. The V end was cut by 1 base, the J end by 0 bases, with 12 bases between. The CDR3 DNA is TGTGCCAGCAGTGAATCGGAAAGGGGCTCTAACTATGGCTACACCTTC. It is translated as CASSESERGSNYGYTF.

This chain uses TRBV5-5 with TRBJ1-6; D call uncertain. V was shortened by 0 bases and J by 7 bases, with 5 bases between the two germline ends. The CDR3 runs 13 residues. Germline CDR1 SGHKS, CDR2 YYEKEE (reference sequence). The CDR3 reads CASSLARNSPLHF. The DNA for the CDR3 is TGTGCCAGCAGCTTGGCTAGAAATTCACCCCTCCACTTT.

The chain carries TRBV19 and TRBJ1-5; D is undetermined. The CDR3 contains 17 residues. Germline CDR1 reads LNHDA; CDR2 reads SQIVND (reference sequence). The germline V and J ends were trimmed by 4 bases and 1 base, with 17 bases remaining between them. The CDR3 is CASSSDLPRGSNQPQHF. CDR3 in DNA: TGTGCCAGTAGTAGCGACCTTCCCCGAGGCAGCAATCAGCCCCAGCATTTT.

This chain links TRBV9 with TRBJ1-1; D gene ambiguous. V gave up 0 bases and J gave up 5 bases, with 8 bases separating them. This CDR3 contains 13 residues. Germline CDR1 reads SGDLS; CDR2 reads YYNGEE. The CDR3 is CASSVDGGTEAFF. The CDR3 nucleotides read TGTGCCAGCAGCGTAGACGGAGGGACTGAAGCTTTCTTT.

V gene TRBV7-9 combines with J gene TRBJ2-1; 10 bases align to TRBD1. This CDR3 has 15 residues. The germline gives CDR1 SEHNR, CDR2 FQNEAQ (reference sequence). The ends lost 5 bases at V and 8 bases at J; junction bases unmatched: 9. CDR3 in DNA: TGTGCCAGCAGCAACGCCGGGACAGGGGCCGATGAGCAGTTCTTC. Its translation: CASSNAGTGADEQFF.

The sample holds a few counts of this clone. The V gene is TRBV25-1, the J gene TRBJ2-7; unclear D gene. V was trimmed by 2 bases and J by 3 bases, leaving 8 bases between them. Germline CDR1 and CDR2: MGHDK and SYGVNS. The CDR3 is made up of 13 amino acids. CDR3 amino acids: CASSEPGLYEQYF. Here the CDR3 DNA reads TGTGCCAGCAGTGAACCCGGTCTCTACGAGCAGTACTTC.

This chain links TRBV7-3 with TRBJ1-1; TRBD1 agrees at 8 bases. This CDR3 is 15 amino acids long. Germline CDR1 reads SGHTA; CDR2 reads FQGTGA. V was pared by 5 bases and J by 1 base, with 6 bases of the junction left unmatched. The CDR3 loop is CASSLQGGKNTEAFF. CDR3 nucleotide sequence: TGTGCCAGCAGCCTACAGGGGGGAAAGAACACTGAAGCTTTCTTT.

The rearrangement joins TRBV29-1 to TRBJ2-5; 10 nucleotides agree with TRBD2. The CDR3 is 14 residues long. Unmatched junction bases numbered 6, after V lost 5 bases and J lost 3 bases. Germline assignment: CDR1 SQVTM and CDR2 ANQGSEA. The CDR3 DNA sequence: TGCAGCGTTCCCCTAGCGGGGGCAAAAGAGACCCAGTACTTC. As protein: CSVPLAGAKETQYF.

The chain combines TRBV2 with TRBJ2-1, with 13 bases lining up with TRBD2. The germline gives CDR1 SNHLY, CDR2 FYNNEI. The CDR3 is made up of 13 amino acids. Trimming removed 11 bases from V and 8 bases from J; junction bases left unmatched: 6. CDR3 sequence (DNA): TGTGCCCGCACTAGCGGGGGGGTGGATGAGCAGTTCTTC. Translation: CARTSGGVDEQFF.

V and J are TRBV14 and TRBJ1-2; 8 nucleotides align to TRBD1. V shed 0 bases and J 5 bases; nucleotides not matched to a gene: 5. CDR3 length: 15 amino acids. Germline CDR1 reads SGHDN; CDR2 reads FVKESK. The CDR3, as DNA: TGTGCCAGCAGCCAAGACCTACAGGGGGGGTATGGCTACACCTTC. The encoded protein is CASSQDLQGGYGYTF.

The CDR3 here is CASSPGGPQFF. CDR3 in DNA: TGTGCCAGCTCACCCGGGGGACCGCAGTTCTTC. The gene calls are TRBV18 and TRBJ2-1; possible D gene TRBD2, 6 bases. The CDR3 covers 11 residues. Trimming cost V 3 bases and J 12 bases, with 9 bases left between them. CDR1 is KGHSH, CDR2 LQKENI, per germline.

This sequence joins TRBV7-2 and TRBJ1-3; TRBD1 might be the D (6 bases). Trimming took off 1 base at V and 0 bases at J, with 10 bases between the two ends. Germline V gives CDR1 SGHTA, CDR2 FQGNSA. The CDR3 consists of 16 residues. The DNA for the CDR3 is TGTGCCAGCAGCTTAGACGGGGGGCTCTCTGGAAACACCATATATTTT. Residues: CASSLDGGLSGNTIYF. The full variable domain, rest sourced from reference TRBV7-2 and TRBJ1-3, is GAGVSQSPSNKVTEKGKDVELRCDPISGHTALYWYRQSLGQGLEFLIYFQGNSAPDKSGLPSDRFSAERTGGSVSTLTIQRTQQEDSAVYLCASSLDGGLSGNTIYFGEGSWLTVV.

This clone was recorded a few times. In nucleotides, the CDR3 is TGTGCCAGTAGATTACAGGGTCTGGGGAACACTGAAGCTTTCTTT. It yields the protein CASRLQGLGNTEAFF. The J gene is TRBJ1-1, the V gene TRBV19; possible D gene TRBD1, 6 bases. Trimming removed 6 bases from V and 1 base from J, with 15 bases in between. The CDR3 sequence is 15 residues long. Germline V gives CDR1 LNHDA, CDR2 SQIVND (reference sequence).

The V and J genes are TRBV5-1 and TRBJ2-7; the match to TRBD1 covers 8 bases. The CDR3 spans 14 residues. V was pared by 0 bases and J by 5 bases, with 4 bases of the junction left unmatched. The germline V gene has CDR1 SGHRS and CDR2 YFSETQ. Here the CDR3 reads CASSLAQGADEQYF. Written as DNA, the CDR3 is TGCGCCAGCAGCTTGGCCCAGGGGGCCGACGAGCAGTACTTC.